The present T cell receptor (beta chain) was sequenced within a study of beta chain features in type 1 diabetes. V lost 3 bases and J lost 13; bases outside the gene matches: 5. There are 12 residues in the CDR3. Germline V gene lookup returns CDR1 KGHSH and CDR2 LQKENI. Only a few counts were recorded for this clone. Its antigen is unknown. As every portion of the isolated RNA was reverse transcribed, the sequencing read expressed TCRB transcripts. Method: immunoSEQ multiplex PCR; TCRdb's copy keeps in-frame clones and lacks some. The sample holds around 130,000 clones; 15% to 20% are singletons and the top ten take approximately 2.2%. Study outcomes and limitations: Moderate but significant shortening of TCRB CDR3s was recorded in all four CD4+ subsets from Type 1 diabetes patients. Sampled from patients, naive, central memory and Treg TCRB repertoires appeared more similar than those sampled from healthy donors.

The specimen was central memory CD4+ T cells from blood. The chain uses TRBV18 and TRBJ1-5; 8 bases map to TRBD1. The receptor comes from a man younger than 40 with type 1 diabetes. This CDR3 is CASSPGTGPQHF. The CDR3, as DNA: TGTGCCAGCTCACCTGGGACAGGCCCTCAGCATTTT.